One and the same sample provided the 29 T cell receptor beta chains below, sequenced in a study of human T cells and chemical hapten exposure (dated by TCRdb to the early 2020s). This specimen's time point label, interpreted: patch test 3, about 24 weeks after DPC sensitization. In light of the paper, this sample's treatment or condition label describes: therapeutic diphenylcyclopropenone sensitization with weekly scalp DPC. The library relied on RACE. Sequencing took place on a NextSeq 500. TCRdb ran its own pipeline on the public reads, namely fastp trimming at Q25 and MiXCR clone calling, and kept in-frame beta chains. Records with the same CDR3 protein are collapsed into one entry carrying the most frequent genes and DNA. This sample is represented by roughly 200,000 distinct CDR3 sequences; 24% of them were singletons. The top ten constitute approximately 2.3% of the sample. Source: whole blood, taken in connection with sensitization to the hapten diphenylcyclopropenone (DPC). The receptors derive from a woman aged 35 to 49 with alopecia areata. Some clones in this sample may be carry-over from other donors' samples.

This chain uses TRBV6-2 or TRBV6-3 with TRBJ2-5; the match to TRBD2 covers 10 bases. Germline CDR1 reads MNHEY; CDR2 reads SVGEGT. The CDR3 contains 16 residues. J gave up 2 bases and V 4 bases, and 7 bases lay outside the gene matches. This CDR3 is CASSFASGRGQETQYF. As DNA, the CDR3 is TGTGCCAGCAGTTTCGCTAGCGGGAGAGGTCAAGAGACCCAGTACTTC.

The chain couples TRBV9 to TRBJ2-3; possible D gene TRBD1, 6 bases. The CDR3 sequence is 17 residues long. Trimming cost V 3 bases and J 1 base, with 18 bases left between them. Germline loops: CDR1 SGDLS, CDR2 YYNGEE. The CDR3 DNA reads TGTGCCAGCAGCGCAAGAAGACAGGTAGGGGGCACAGATACGCAGTATTTT. Amino acids: CASSARRQVGGTDTQYF. The full variable domain, in which reference TRBV9 and TRBJ2-3 provide the parts outside the CDR3, is DSGVTQTPKHLITATGQRVTLRCSPRSGDLSVYWYQQSLDQGLQFLIQYYNGEERAKGNILERFSAQQFPDLHSELNLSSLELGDSALYFCASSARRQVGGTDTQYFGPGTRLTVL.

The chain uses TRBV7-9 and TRBJ1-2; the D is unclear. The CDR3 is made up of 15 amino acids. The V gene's germline CDR1 is SEHNR and CDR2 FQNEAQ (reference sequence). V lost 1 base, J lost 3 bases, and 12 bases lay in between. This chain's CDR3 is CASSLGTVKHYGYTF. The CDR3, as DNA: TGTGCCAGCAGCTTAGGCACAGTTAAACACTATGGCTACACCTTC.

V usage is TRBV7-3 and J usage is TRBJ2-2, with 13 bases identical to TRBD2. Germline V lookup: CDR1 SGHTA, CDR2 FQGTGA. The CDR3 sequence is 18 residues long. J gave up 4 bases and V 5 bases, and 10 bases lay outside the gene matches. The CDR3 here is CASSVGLAGVKSTGELFF. In nucleotides, the CDR3 is TGTGCCAGCAGCGTCGGACTAGCGGGAGTTAAAAGCACCGGGGAGCTGTTTTTT.

This clonotype was counted between two and nine times. V usage is TRBV7-9 and J usage is TRBJ2-1; D not certain. Per germline, CDR1 SEHNR and CDR2 FQNEAQ (reference sequence). Trimming took 1 base from V and 6 from J, leaving 4 bases between them. There are 12 residues in the CDR3. The CDR3 DNA reads as TGTGCCAGCAGCTTAGACTCCAATGAGCAGTTCTTC. It is translated as CASSLDSNEQFF. The full variable domain, its missing parts supplied by reference TRBV7-9 and TRBJ2-1, is DTGVSQNPRHKITKRGQNVTFRCDPISEHNRLYWYRQTLGQGPEFLTYFQNEAQLEKSRLLSDRFSAERPKGSFSTLEIQRTEQGDSAMYLCASSLDSNEQFFGPGTRLTVL.

The chain uses TRBV27 and TRBJ1-1; tentatively, D is TRBD1 (6 bases). V dropped 7 bases and J dropped 8 bases, with 23 bases sitting between them. Per germline, CDR1 MNHEY and CDR2 SMNVEV (reference sequence). The length of the CDR3 is 15 residues. This chain's CDR3 is CASTNALRGGGEAFF. CDR3 nucleotide sequence: TGTGCCAGCACGAACGCGCTCAGGGGAGGCGGCGAAGCTTTCTTT.

V usage is TRBV6-2 or TRBV6-3 and J usage is TRBJ2-1, with 13 nucleotides matching TRBD2. This CDR3 region has 15 residues. V shed 5 bases, J shed 8 bases, and the junction held 6 bases outside the gene matches. Germline loops: CDR1 MNHEY, CDR2 SVGEGT. The CDR3 here is CASSGLAGDGDEQFF. The CDR3 bases are TGTGCCAGCAGTGGACTAGCGGGAGACGGGGATGAGCAGTTCTTC.

V and J are TRBV6-6 and TRBJ2-5; D is uncertain. Germline CDR1 is MNHNY and CDR2 is SVGAGI (reference sequence). Trimming shortened V by 0 bases and J by 0 bases, and 5 bases separated the two germline ends. The CDR3 covers 14 residues. The CDR3, as DNA: TGTGCCAGCAGTTACTCGAGCTACCAAGAGACCCAGTACTTC. As protein: CASSYSSYQETQYF.

This chain joins TRBV5-1 and TRBJ2-3; TRBD2 aligns across 10 bases. V shed 5 bases, J shed 5 bases, and the junction held 11 bases outside the gene matches. This CDR3 comprises 16 residues. Germline V CDR1 and CDR2: SGHRS, YFSETQ. This CDR3 reads CASSYSSGGLGDTQYF. CDR3 in DNA: TGCGCCAGCAGTTACTCTAGCGGGGGACTGGGAGATACGCAGTATTTT.

This sequence joins TRBV7-9 and TRBJ2-7; D unresolved. CDR3 length equals 12 residues. Trimming removed 5 bases at V and 2 bases at J, with 7 bases between. Germline CDR1 SEHNR, CDR2 FQNEAQ (reference sequence). The CDR3 DNA reads TGTGCCAGCAGCGGTAAAGCCTACGAGCAGTACTTC. Amino acid sequence: CASSGKAYEQYF.

In this sample, this clonotype turned up a few times. V and J are TRBV11-2 and TRBJ2-6; D gene ambiguous. The germline CDR1 and CDR2 sequences are SGHAT and FQNNGV. Trimming cost V 7 bases and J 1 base, with 8 bases left between them. CDR3 length equals 14 residues. The CDR3 loop reads CASTSISGANVLTF. The CDR3 nucleotides are TGTGCCAGCACTTCCATTTCTGGGGCCAACGTCCTGACTTTC.

This chain links TRBV5-1 with TRBJ2-2, with D perhaps TRBD2 (6 bases). With 4 bases removed from V and 0 bases from J, the gap between germline ends came to 10 bases. Germline V gene lookup returns CDR1 SGHRS and CDR2 YFSETQ. The CDR3 is 15 amino acids. The CDR3 DNA reads TGCGCCAGCAGCCAGGGACTGGCGAACACCGGGGAGCTGTTTTTT. Translated, it gives CASSQGLANTGELFF.

The chain has TRBV7-2 and TRBJ2-7; possibly TRBD1 or TRBD2 for D (5 bases each). The CDR3 extends over 13 amino acids. Germline assignment: CDR1 SGHTA and CDR2 FQGNSA. Trimming left V 3 bases short and J 3 bases short, with 9 bases between. CDR3 region: CASSLGPVYEQYF. The CDR3 DNA follows: TGTGCCAGCAGCTTGGGACCAGTCTACGAGCAGTACTTC.

This clonotype was observed a single time. A much more abundant neighbour one base away suggests this may be a read error. The V gene is TRBV7-2, the J gene TRBJ1-3; D is undetermined. In germline, CDR1 is SGHTA, CDR2 FQGNSA. CDR3 size: 12 residues. V shed 3 bases and J shed 4 bases, with 4 bases lying between them. CDR3 DNA sequence: TGTGCCAGCAGCTTGAAAGGAAACACCATATATTTT. This translates into CASSLKGNTIYF. Together with reference TRBV7-2 and TRBJ1-3, the CDR3 gives the full variable domain: GAGVSQSPSNKVTEKGKDVELRCDPISGHTALYWYRQSLGQGLEFLIYFQGNSAPDKSGLPSDRFSAERTGGSVSTLTIQRTQQEDSAVYLCASSLKGNTIYFGEGSWLTVV.

The chain has TRBV3-1 and TRBJ1-6; D remains ambiguous. Per the germline V gene, CDR1 is LGHDT and CDR2 is YNNKEL (reference sequence). This CDR3 is built from 14 residues. V dropped 1 base and J dropped 6 bases, with 7 bases sitting between them. For the CDR3, the DNA is TGTGCCAGCAGCCAAGCAGCGGTTAATTCACCCCTCCACTTT. Its translation: CASSQAAVNSPLHF.

This clonotype turned up a few times. The CDR3, as DNA: TGTGCCAGCAGCGTTTCGTCGGGGACCTACAATGAGCAGTTCTTC. Its translation is CASSVSSGTYNEQFF. The chain employs TRBV9 and TRBJ2-1, with D maybe TRBD2 (5 bases). From germline, CDR1 is SGDLS and CDR2 YYNGEE. CDR3 length equals 15 residues. Trimming took off 2 bases at V and 2 bases at J, with 11 bases between the two ends. The full variable domain, its missing parts supplied by reference TRBV9 and TRBJ2-1, is DSGVTQTPKHLITATGQRVTLRCSPRSGDLSVYWYQQSLDQGLQFLIQYYNGEERAKGNILERFSAQQFPDLHSELNLSSLELGDSALYFCASSVSSGTYNEQFFGPGTRLTVL.

CDR3 in DNA: TGTGCCAGCAGCCGGACAGGGGTCGTCAGCTATGGCTACACCTTC. Its translation is CASSRTGVVSYGYTF. The chain couples TRBV28 to TRBJ1-2; 9 bases agree with TRBD1. The CDR3 has 15 amino acids. Germline V CDR1 and CDR2: MDHEN, SYDVKM. The J segment lost 4 bases and the V segment lost 6 bases, leaving 9 bases of the junction unmatched.

There are a few counts of this clonotype. The chain is built from TRBV5-4 and TRBJ2-4; the match to TRBD2 covers 7 bases. The V gene end was trimmed by 4 bases and the J gene end by 2 bases; junction bases not matched to a gene: 3. Germline lookup yields CDR1 SGHNT and CDR2 YYREEE (reference sequence). There are 14 residues in the CDR3. For the CDR3, the DNA is TGTGCCAGCAGCGCGCGGGAGTCCAAAAACATTCAGTACTTC. This sequence encodes CASSARESKNIQYF.

In its sample, this clonotype was seen a few times. The V and J genes are TRBV12-3 or TRBV12-4 and TRBJ2-1; maybe TRBD2 (6 bases). This CDR3 region has 15 residues. V lost 3 bases and J lost 3, with 12 bases in between. Here the CDR3 DNA reads TGTGCCAGCAGTTTCGGGGCGGGAAGCTACAATGAGCAGTTCTTC. It translates to CASSFGAGSYNEQFF.

The rearrangement links TRBV6-5 to TRBJ2-2; D is ambiguous. The CDR3 extends over 13 amino acids. The germline V and J ends were trimmed by 7 bases and 6 bases, with 12 bases remaining between them. CDR1 MNHEY and CDR2 SVGAGI come from the germline V gene. The CDR3 nucleotides are TGTGCCAGCAACCCCGGGCCCTCCGGGGAGCTGTTTTTT. It is translated as CASNPGPSGELFF.

J is TRBJ2-3 and V is TRBV20-1; D is undetermined. Trimming removed 4 bases at V and 3 bases at J, with 11 bases between. The CDR3 has 13 residues. Germline CDR1 is DFQATT and CDR2 is SNEGSKA (reference sequence). The CDR3 spells CSAILGGTDTQYF. DNA of the CDR3: TGCAGTGCTATCCTCGGTGGGACAGATACGCAGTATTTT.

This chain links TRBV5-1 with TRBJ2-5; the match to TRBD2 covers 12 bases. This CDR3 comprises 17 residues. Trimming took 4 bases from V and 1 from J; bases not matched to a gene: 8. Germline V gene data show CDR1 as SGHRS and CDR2 as YFSETQ. CDR3 in amino acids: CASSGQGLAGSQETQYF. CDR3 bases: TGCGCCAGCAGCGGCCAGGGACTAGCGGGCTCCCAAGAGACCCAGTACTTC.

The chain recombines TRBV6-6 with TRBJ2-7, with 9 nucleotides matching TRBD1. Germline CDR1 reads MNHNY; CDR2 reads SVGAGI (reference sequence). This CDR3 region has 13 residues. V trimming: 4 bases; J trimming: 6 bases; junction bases outside the gene matches: 4. The CDR3 DNA is TGTGCCAGCAGTTCTGTGACAGGGGGCGAGCAGTACTTC. It is translated as CASSSVTGGEQYF.

The J gene is TRBJ2-7, the V gene TRBV28; D is possibly TRBD1 (6 bases). The CDR3 extends over 13 amino acids. CDR1 is MDHEN and CDR2 is SYDVKM in the germline V gene. V lost 8 bases to trimming and J lost 5 bases, with 16 bases between them. CDR3 in amino acids: CASRTAPRNEQYF. The CDR3 DNA sequence: TGTGCCAGCCGGACAGCCCCTAGGAACGAGCAGTACTTC.

This chain links TRBV12-2 with TRBJ1-5. TRBV12-2 is labeled a pseudogene. The CDR3 runs to 14 residues. CDR3 DNA: TGTGCAAGTCGCTTAATTCCAGGGAGGCAGCCCCAGCATTTT. It is translated as CASRLIPGRQPQHF.

This chain links TRBV20-1 with TRBJ2-4, with D perhaps assigned TRBD1 or TRBD2 (5 bases each). V shed 0 bases and J shed 7 bases, with 7 bases lying between them. From germline, CDR1 is DFQATT and CDR2 SNEGSKA (reference sequence). The CDR3 consists of 12 residues. CDR3 amino acids: CSAREGTNIQYF. The CDR3 DNA is TGCAGTGCTAGAGAAGGGACGAACATTCAGTACTTC.

DNA for the CDR3: TGTGCCACCAGTGATTGGAACACCGGGGAGCTGTTTTTT. This translates into CATSDWNTGELFF. V usage is TRBV24-1 and J usage is TRBJ2-2; D not certain. V was cut by 2 bases and J by 1 base, with 1 base left in between. This CDR3 comprises 13 residues. Germline CDR1 reads KGHDR; CDR2 reads SFDVKD.

This clonotype showed up just a few times. V usage is TRBV29-1 and J usage is TRBJ1-2; D is uncertain. The CDR3 length is 14 residues. CDR1 is SQVTM and CDR2 is ANQGSEA in the germline V gene. V gave up 3 bases and J gave up 1 base, with 12 bases separating them. The CDR3 protein is CSVEESTLNYGYTF. The CDR3 DNA reads as TGCAGCGTTGAGGAGTCCACTCTTAACTATGGCTACACCTTC.

CDR3 sequence: CASSVLTVNTGELFF. The CDR3 DNA reads as TGCGCCAGCAGCGTCCTGACAGTGAACACCGGGGAGCTGTTTTTT. The rearrangement links TRBV5-1 to TRBJ2-2; possibly TRBD1 for D (5 bases). The germline V gene has CDR1 SGHRS and CDR2 YFSETQ. Trimming left V 4 bases short and J 1 base short, with 11 bases between. The CDR3 has 15 amino acids.